This T cell receptor (beta chain) emerged from a study of cytomegalovirus exposure and HLA in healthy donors. 13 Jbeta primers and 60 Vbeta primers were used for the PCR. Assay: immunoSEQ multiplex PCR; the TCRdb copy retains only in-frame clones and omits some. The sample lists some 130,000 clones; almost 80% were seen once. The V and J ends lost 4 bases and 5 bases respectively, with 18 bases between them. The CDR3 sequence is 16 residues long. Germline assignment: CDR1 SGHDT and CDR2 YYEEEE. Study outcomes and limitations: A later analysis found common viral pathogens apparently linked to several of the most significant clusters. An analysis done earlier found most TCR beta V segments productive about 87% or about 30% of the time. There was a cluster of highly shared sequence variants that was likely a sequencing artifact. Researchers catalogued under 200 TCR beta chains as cytomegalovirus-associated.

On this clone: Its specificity is unknown.

This TCR was recovered from a man aged 18 to 29 in good health and CMV-seronegative. Sequenced sample: PBMCs. The V gene is TRBV5-6, the J gene TRBJ1-4; D gene unclear. This chain's CDR3 is CASSPGVSRRNEKLFF. In DNA, the CDR3 is TGTGCCAGCAGCCCGGGAGTAAGCCGGAGGAATGAAAAACTGTTTTTT. The full variable domain, its missing parts supplied by reference TRBV5-6 and TRBJ1-4, is DAGVTQSPTHLIKTRGQQVTLRCSPKSGHDTVSWYQQALGQGPQFIFQYYEEEERQRGNFPDRFSGHQFPNYSSELNVNALLLGDSALYLCASSPGVSRRNEKLFFGSGTQLSVL.